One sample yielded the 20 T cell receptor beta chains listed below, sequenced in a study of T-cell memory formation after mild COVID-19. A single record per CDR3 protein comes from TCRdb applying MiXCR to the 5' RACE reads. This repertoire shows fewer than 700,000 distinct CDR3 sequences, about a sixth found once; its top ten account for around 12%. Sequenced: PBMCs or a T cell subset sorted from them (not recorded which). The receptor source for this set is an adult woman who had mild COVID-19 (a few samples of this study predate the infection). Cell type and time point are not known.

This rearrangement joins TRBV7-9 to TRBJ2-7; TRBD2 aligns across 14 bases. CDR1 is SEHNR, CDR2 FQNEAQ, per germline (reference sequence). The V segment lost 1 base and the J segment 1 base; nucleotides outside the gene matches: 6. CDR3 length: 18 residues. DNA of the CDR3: TGTGCCAGCAGCTTAGGACTAGCGGGAGGGCCCCTATCCTACGAGCAGTACTTC. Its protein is CASSLGLAGGPLSYEQYF.

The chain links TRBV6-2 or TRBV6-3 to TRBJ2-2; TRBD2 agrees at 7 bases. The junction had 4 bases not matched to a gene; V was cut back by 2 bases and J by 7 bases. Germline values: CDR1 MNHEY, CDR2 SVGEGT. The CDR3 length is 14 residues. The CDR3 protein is CASSYLTSFGELFF. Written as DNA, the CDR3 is TGTGCCAGCAGTTACCTGACTAGCTTCGGGGAGCTGTTTTTT.

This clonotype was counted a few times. The CDR3 sequence: CAISEPGQSNNSPLHF. The CDR3 DNA reads TGTGCCATCAGTGAGCCGGGACAGAGTAATAATTCACCCCTCCACTTT. The chain links TRBV10-3 to TRBJ1-6; 7 positions agree with TRBD1. With V trimmed by 2 bases and J by 5 bases, 6 bases remained unmatched. This CDR3 has 16 amino acids. Germline CDR1 ENHRY, CDR2 SYGVKD.

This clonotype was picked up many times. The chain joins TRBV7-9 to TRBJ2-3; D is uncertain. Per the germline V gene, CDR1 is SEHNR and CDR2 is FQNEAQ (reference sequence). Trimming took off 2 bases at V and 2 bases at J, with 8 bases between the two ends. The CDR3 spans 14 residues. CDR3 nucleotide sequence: TGTGCCAGCAGCTTATCGGGCATCACAGATACGCAGTATTTT. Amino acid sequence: CASSLSGITDTQYF.

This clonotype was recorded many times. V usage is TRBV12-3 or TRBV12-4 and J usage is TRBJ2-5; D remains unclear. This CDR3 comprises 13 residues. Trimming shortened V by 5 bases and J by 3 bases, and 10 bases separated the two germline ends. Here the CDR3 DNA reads TGTGCCAGCAGTCTCGACGGAGAAGAGACCCAGTACTTC. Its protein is CASSLDGEETQYF.

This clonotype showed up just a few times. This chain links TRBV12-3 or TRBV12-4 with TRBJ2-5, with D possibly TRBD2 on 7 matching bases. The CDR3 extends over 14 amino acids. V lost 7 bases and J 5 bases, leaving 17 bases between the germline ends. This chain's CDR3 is CASTPGGPGETQYF. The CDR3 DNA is TGTGCCAGCACCCCCGGGGGGCCTGGGGAGACCCAGTACTTC.

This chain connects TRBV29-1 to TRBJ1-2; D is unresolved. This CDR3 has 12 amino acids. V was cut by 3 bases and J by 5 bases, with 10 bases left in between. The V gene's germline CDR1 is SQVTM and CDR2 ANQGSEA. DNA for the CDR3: TGCAGCGTTGAGTGGCCAGCGTATGGCTACACCTTC. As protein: CSVEWPAYGYTF.

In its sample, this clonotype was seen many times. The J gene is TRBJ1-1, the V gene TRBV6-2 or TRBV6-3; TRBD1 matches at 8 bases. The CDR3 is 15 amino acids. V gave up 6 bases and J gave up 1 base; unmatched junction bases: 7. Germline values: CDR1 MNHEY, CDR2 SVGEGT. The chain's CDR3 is CASSPPGQANTEAFF. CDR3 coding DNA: TGTGCCAGCAGCCCGCCGGGACAGGCGAACACTGAAGCTTTCTTT.

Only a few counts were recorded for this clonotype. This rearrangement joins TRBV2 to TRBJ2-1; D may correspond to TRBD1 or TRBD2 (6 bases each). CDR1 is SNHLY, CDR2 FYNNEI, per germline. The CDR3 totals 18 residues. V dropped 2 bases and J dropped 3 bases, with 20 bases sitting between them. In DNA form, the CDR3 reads TGTGCCAGCAGTGAATCCGAGGGACGGGGGCGAAACTACAATGAGCAGTTCTTC. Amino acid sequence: CASSESEGRGRNYNEQFF.

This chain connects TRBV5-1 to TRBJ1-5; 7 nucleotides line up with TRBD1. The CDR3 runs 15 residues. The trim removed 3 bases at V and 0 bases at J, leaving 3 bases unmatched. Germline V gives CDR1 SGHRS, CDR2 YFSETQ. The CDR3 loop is CASSSGTDSNQPQHF. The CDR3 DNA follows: TGCGCCAGCAGCTCCGGGACAGATAGCAATCAGCCCCAGCATTTT.

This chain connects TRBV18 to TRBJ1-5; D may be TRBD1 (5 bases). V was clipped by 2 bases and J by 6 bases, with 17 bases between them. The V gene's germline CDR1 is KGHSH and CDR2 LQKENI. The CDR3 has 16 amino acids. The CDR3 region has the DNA TGTGCCAGCTCACCAGATCACGGGGGAGCGCGTCAGCCCCAGCATTTT. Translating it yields CASSPDHGGARQPQHF.

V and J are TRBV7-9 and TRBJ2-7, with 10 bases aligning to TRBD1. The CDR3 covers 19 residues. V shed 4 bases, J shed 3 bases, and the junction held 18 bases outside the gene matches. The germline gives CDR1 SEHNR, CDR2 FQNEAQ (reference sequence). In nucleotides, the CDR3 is TGTGCCAGCAGCTCCTGGCGGGACAGGGGCGAAAGAAGAAACTACGAGCAGTACTTC. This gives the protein CASSSWRDRGERRNYEQYF.

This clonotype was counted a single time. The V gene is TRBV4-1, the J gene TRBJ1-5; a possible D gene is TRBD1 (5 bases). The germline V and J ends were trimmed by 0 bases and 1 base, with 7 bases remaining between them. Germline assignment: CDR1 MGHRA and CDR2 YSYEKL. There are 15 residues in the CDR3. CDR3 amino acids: CASSQEGASNQPQHF. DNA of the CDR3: TGCGCCAGCAGCCAAGAAGGGGCGAGCAATCAGCCCCAGCATTTT.

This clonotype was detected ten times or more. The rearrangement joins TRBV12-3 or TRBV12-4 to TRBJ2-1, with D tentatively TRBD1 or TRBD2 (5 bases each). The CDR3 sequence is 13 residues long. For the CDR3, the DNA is TGTGCTAGCCGAGGGGCCGCCTACAATGAGCAGTTCTTC. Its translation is CASRGAAYNEQFF.

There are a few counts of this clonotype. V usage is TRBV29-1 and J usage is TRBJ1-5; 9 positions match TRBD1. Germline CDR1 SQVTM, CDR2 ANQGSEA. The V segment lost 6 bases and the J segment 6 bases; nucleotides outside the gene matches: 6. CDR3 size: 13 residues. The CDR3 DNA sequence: TGCAGCGTCCCTGGACAGGGGACTCAGCCCCAGCATTTT. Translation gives CSVPGQGTQPQHF.

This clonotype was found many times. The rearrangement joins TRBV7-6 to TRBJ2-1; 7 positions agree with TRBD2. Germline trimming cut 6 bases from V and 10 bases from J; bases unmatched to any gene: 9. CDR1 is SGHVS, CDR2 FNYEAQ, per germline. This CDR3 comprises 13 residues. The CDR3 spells CASRPPGGWEQFF. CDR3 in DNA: TGTGCCAGCAGGCCGCCGGGGGGATGGGAGCAGTTCTTC. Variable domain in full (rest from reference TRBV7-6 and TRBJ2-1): GAGVSQSPRYKVTKRGQDVALRCDPISGHVSLYWYRQALGQGPEFLTYFNYEAQQDKSGLPNDRFSAERPEGSISTLTIQRTEQRDSAMYRCASRPPGGWEQFFGPGTRLTVL.

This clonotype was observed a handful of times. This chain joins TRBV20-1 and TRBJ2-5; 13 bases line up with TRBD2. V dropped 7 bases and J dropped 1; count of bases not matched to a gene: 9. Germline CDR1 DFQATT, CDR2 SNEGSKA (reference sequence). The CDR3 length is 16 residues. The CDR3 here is CSVTGGTSGAQETQYF. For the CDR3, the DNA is TGCAGTGTTACTGGAGGGACTAGCGGGGCCCAAGAGACCCAGTACTTC.

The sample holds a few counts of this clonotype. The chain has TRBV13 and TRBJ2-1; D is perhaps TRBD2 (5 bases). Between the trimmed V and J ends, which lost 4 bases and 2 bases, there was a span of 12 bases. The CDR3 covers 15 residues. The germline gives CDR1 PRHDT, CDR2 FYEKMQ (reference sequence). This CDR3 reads CASSSIPGTYNEQFF. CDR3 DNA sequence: TGTGCCAGCAGCTCAATCCCCGGGACCTACAATGAGCAGTTCTTC.

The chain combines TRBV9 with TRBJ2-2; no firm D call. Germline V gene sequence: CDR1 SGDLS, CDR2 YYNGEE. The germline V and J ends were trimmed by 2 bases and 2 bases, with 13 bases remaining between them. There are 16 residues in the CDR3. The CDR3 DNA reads TGTGCCAGCAGCGTTAGTCGAGCGTTAAACACCGGGGAGCTGTTTTTT. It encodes CASSVSRALNTGELFF.

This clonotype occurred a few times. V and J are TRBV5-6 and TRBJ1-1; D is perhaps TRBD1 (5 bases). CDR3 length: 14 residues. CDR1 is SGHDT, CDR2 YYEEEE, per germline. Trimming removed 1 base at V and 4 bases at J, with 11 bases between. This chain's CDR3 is CASSLKGWSTEAFF. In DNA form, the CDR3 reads TGTGCCAGCAGCTTGAAGGGGTGGAGCACTGAAGCTTTCTTT. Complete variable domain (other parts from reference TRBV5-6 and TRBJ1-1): DAGVTQSPTHLIKTRGQQVTLRCSPKSGHDTVSWYQQALGQGPQFIFQYYEEEERQRGNFPDRFSGHQFPNYSSELNVNALLLGDSALYLCASSLKGWSTEAFFGQGTRLTVV.